This entry lists 21 T cell receptor beta chains sequenced from one sample in a study of control samples from healthy donors and cancer patients. This table comes from immunoSEQ multiplex PCR, and its TCRdb copy is limited to in-frame clones, with some not included. The sample shows 65,000 to 80,000 clones, 85% to 90% of them seen only once. The specimen sequenced was PBMCs. The source is a woman aged 55-69 years with head and neck cancer.

The V and J genes are TRBV24-1 and TRBJ1-1; the D gene is possibly TRBD1 (6 bases). In germline, CDR1 is KGHDR, CDR2 SFDVKD. The CDR3 has 13 amino acids. Trimming left V 5 bases short and J 8 bases short, with 14 bases between. Here the CDR3 reads CATSAPGEGEAFF. Written as DNA, the CDR3 is TGTGCCACCAGTGCCCCAGGGGAAGGAGAAGCTTTCTTT.

J is TRBJ1-2 and V is TRBV5-4, with D possibly TRBD1 on 5 matching bases. Germline loops: CDR1 SGHNT, CDR2 YYREEE (reference sequence). The CDR3 is 13 residues long. Trimming shortened V by 0 bases and J by 3 bases, and 6 bases separated the two germline ends. The CDR3, as DNA: TGTGCCAGCAGCTTGGGGGGCGACTATGGCTACACCTTC. Translated: CASSLGGDYGYTF.

This rearrangement joins TRBV28 to TRBJ2-7; D not certain. Trimming removed 3 bases at V and 4 bases at J, with 10 bases between. Germline V gene sequence: CDR1 MDHEN, CDR2 SYDVKM. The CDR3 runs to 13 residues. CDR3 residues: CASSLARVYEQYF. In DNA form, the CDR3 reads TGTGCCAGCAGTTTGGCTAGAGTGTACGAGCAGTACTTC.

The chain has TRBV30 and TRBJ2-2; TRBD1 aligns across 8 bases. The length of the CDR3 is 15 residues. In germline, CDR1 is GTSNPN, CDR2 SVGIG (reference sequence). The ends lost 2 bases at V and 4 bases at J; junction bases unmatched: 6. This chain's CDR3 is CAWSQGQAITGELFF. DNA for the CDR3: TGTGCCTGGAGTCAGGGACAGGCGATCACCGGGGAGCTGTTTTTT.

The J gene is TRBJ2-7, the V gene TRBV6-4; no clear D. The ends were cut back, 7 bases at V and 5 bases at J, with 12 bases in the middle. The CDR3 spans 12 residues. Germline CDR1 MRHNA, CDR2 SNTAGT. The DNA for the CDR3 is TGTGCCAGCACAGACCGGACGAACGAGCAGTACTTC. Its translation: CASTDRTNEQYF.

The chain has TRBV28 and TRBJ2-5, with 7 bases aligning to TRBD1. Trimming removed 6 bases from V and 2 bases from J; junction bases left unmatched: 9. CDR1 and CDR2 (germline): MDHEN, SYDVKM. This CDR3 is 15 amino acids long. In DNA, the CDR3 is TGTGCCAGCAGGGAACTTCGGACAGGACAAGAGACCCAGTACTTC. This gives the protein CASRELRTGQETQYF. Complete variable domain (other parts from reference TRBV28 and TRBJ2-5): DVKVTQSSRYLVKRTGEKVFLECVQDMDHENMFWYRQDPGLGLRLIYFSYDVKMKEKGDIPEGYSVSREKKERFSLILESASTNQTSMYLCASRELRTGQETQYFGPGTRLLVL.

This sequence joins TRBV7-3 and TRBJ1-1; 9 positions match TRBD1. The CDR3 totals 13 residues. V trimming: 8 bases; J trimming: 0 bases; junction bases outside the gene matches: 1. Germline V gives CDR1 SGHTA, CDR2 FQGTGA. The CDR3 sequence is CASRQGVNTEAFF. For the CDR3, the DNA is TGTGCCAGCCGACAGGGGGTGAACACTGAAGCTTTCTTT.

This clone was detected once. The genes are TRBV5-4 and TRBJ1-1, with D unresolved. V shed 1 base and J shed 6 bases, with 13 bases lying between them. Germline V lookup: CDR1 SGHNT, CDR2 YYREEE (reference sequence). The CDR3 runs 14 residues. The CDR3 DNA is TGTGCCAGCAGCTTGTTATTAGGGTATTCTGAAGCTTTCTTT. This translates into CASSLLLGYSEAFF.

The chain is built from TRBV5-6 and TRBJ2-1; 7 nucleotides line up with TRBD1. Germline-derived CDR1 and CDR2 are SGHDT and YYEEEE. The CDR3 extends over 16 amino acids. The trim removed 4 bases at V and 7 bases at J, leaving 14 bases unmatched. CDR3 sequence: CASSRPPGQLRNEQFF. The CDR3 nucleotides read TGTGCCAGCAGCCGGCCCCCGGGACAGTTAAGAAATGAGCAGTTCTTC.

This clone appeared a few times. The chain combines TRBV5-1 with TRBJ2-3; TRBD1 or TRBD2 may be the D gene (5 bases each). The germline V gene has CDR1 SGHRS and CDR2 YFSETQ. Trimming removed 0 bases at V and 6 bases at J, with 14 bases between. The CDR3 is 15 amino acids. This CDR3 reads CASSLGFTGRDTQYF. CDR3 DNA: TGCGCCAGCAGCTTGGGGTTTACGGGACGGGATACGCAGTATTTT.

The chain has TRBV5-6 and TRBJ1-4; 12 bases align to TRBD1. V lost 5 bases, J lost 7 bases, and 12 bases stayed unmatched. The CDR3 contains 17 residues. Germline V gene sequence: CDR1 SGHDT, CDR2 YYEEEE. CDR3 in DNA: TGTGCCAGCAGTTACGGGACAGGGGGCGCTTCTGGTGAAAAACTGTTTTTT. Translating it yields CASSYGTGGASGEKLFF.

The chain employs TRBV28 and TRBJ2-7; 7 bases are shared with TRBD2. Germline values: CDR1 MDHEN, CDR2 SYDVKM. The CDR3 contains 14 residues. The V gene end was trimmed by 2 bases and the J gene end by 7 bases; junction bases not matched to a gene: 8. This CDR3 is CASSLGSGIDEQYF. The CDR3 DNA follows: TGTGCCAGCAGTTTAGGGAGCGGGATAGATGAGCAGTACTTC.

V usage is TRBV19 and J usage is TRBJ2-2; D perhaps matches TRBD1 (7 bases). The CDR3 consists of 14 residues. The V gene lost 8 bases and the J gene lost 1 base, with 11 bases spanning the gap. Germline V gene sequence: CDR1 LNHDA, CDR2 SQIVND (reference sequence). The CDR3 is CASWQGGNTGELFF. In nucleotides, the CDR3 is TGTGCCAGTTGGCAGGGGGGGAACACCGGGGAGCTGTTTTTT.

This chain connects TRBV28 to TRBJ1-2, with a weak D call TRBD1 (5 bases). V was shortened by 0 bases and J by 9 bases, with 11 bases between the two germline ends. The CDR3 extends over 13 amino acids. Germline values: CDR1 MDHEN, CDR2 SYDVKM. The chain's CDR3 is CASSLWGQGSYTF. The CDR3 DNA is TGTGCCAGCAGTTTATGGGGGCAGGGTAGCTACACCTTC.

This clone turned up a few times. The chain combines TRBV7-8 with TRBJ2-1, with 11 bases fitting TRBD2. The CDR3 contains 15 residues. Germline trimming cut 1 base from V and 7 bases from J; bases unmatched to any gene: 3. From germline, CDR1 is SGHVS and CDR2 FQNEAQ. In DNA, the CDR3 is TGTGCCAGCAGCTTAGGACTAGCGGGGACTAATGAGCAGTTCTTC. Encoded protein: CASSLGLAGTNEQFF.

This chain connects TRBV6-5 to TRBJ2-7; D call uncertain. This CDR3 contains 13 residues. Trimming left V 6 bases short and J 4 bases short, with 13 bases between. Germline CDR1 is MNHEY and CDR2 is SVGAGI. For the CDR3, the DNA is TGTGCCAGCAGAACAGTCGGTCGGTACGAGCAGTACTTC. Protein: CASRTVGRYEQYF.

The chain links TRBV28 to TRBJ2-7; TRBD2 is a possible D gene (6 bases). The CDR3 loop spans 15 amino acids. Trimming took 2 bases from V and 0 from J, leaving 11 bases between them. CDR1 MDHEN and CDR2 SYDVKM come from the germline V gene. CDR3 sequence: CASSLTGSLSYEQYF. CDR3 coding DNA: TGTGCCAGCAGTTTAACCGGGAGCCTCTCCTACGAGCAGTACTTC.

In this sample, this clone turned up once. The V gene is TRBV2, the J gene TRBJ2-3; D gene unclear. The V gene's germline CDR1 is SNHLY and CDR2 FYNNEI. The length of the CDR3 is 17 residues. The V and J ends lost 11 bases and 0 bases respectively, with 24 bases between them. The DNA of the CDR3 is TGTGCCTCTTCCTTGCAGGTTTGGTCCCTTAGCACAGATACGCAGTATTTT. Its protein is CASSLQVWSLSTDTQYF. The whole variable domain, filled in from reference TRBV2 and TRBJ2-3, reads EPEVTQTPSHQVTQMGQEVILRCVPISNHLYFYWYRQILGQKVEFLVSFYNNEISEKSEIFDDQFSVERPDGSNFTLKIRSTKLEDSAMYFCASSLQVWSLSTDTQYFGPGTRLTVL.

V is TRBV10-1 and J is TRBJ2-5, with D tentatively TRBD1 (5 bases). V lost 3 bases to trimming and J lost 5 bases, with 10 bases between them. CDR1 is WNHNN, CDR2 SYGVQD, per germline (reference sequence). CDR3 length: 13 amino acids. The CDR3 is CASSDQGRETQYF. CDR3 coding DNA: TGCGCCAGCAGTGATCAGGGTCGGGAGACCCAGTACTTC.

The chain combines TRBV18 with TRBJ2-3; D gene uncertain. V lost 5 bases and J 0 bases, leaving 6 bases between the germline ends. Per germline, CDR1 KGHSH and CDR2 LQKENI. The CDR3 sequence is 13 residues long. The CDR3 loop is CASSVSSTDTQYF. The CDR3, as DNA: TGTGCCAGCTCAGTATCTAGCACAGATACGCAGTATTTT.

This chain uses TRBV2 with TRBJ2-1; 9 nucleotides align to TRBD1. The J segment lost 7 bases and the V segment lost 7 bases, leaving 5 bases of the junction unmatched. The CDR3 contains 13 residues. Germline V CDR1 and CDR2: SNHLY, FYNNEI. The CDR3 protein is CASNNRGRNEQFF. CDR3 nucleotide sequence: TGTGCCAGCAATAACAGGGGGCGGAATGAGCAGTTCTTC.